This entry lists 19 T cell receptor beta chains sequenced from one sample in a study of T cells in Graves' hyperthyroidism and ophthalmopathy. RNA transcripts gave rise to amplified TCR beta CDR3 regions. Researchers ran a first-round RT-PCR on the TCR CDR3 using the HTBI primer set. TCRdb itself ran the multiplex PCR reads through MiXCR, one entry per CDR3 protein. The repertoire includes about 49,000 distinct CDR3 sequences, roughly 50% of them detected once, and under 35% sits in the top ten. Sample: peripheral blood or thyroid tissue (not recorded which). The source is a man between 18 and 35 years old with Graves' hyperthyroidism.

This clonotype appeared many times. The chain links TRBV30 to TRBJ2-7; weak D call: TRBD2 (6 bases). This CDR3 spans 11 amino acids. The germline V and J ends were trimmed by 4 bases and 6 bases, with 10 bases remaining between them. The germline V gene has CDR1 GTSNPN and CDR2 SVGIG (reference sequence). This CDR3 is CAWNRGGEQYF. CDR3 DNA: TGTGCCTGGAACCGGGGAGGCGAGCAGTACTTC.

This clonotype was picked up many times. The CDR3 here is CASRGTVGTEAFF. CDR3 coding DNA: TGTGCCAGCAGAGGGACAGTGGGTACTGAAGCTTTCTTT. The chain couples TRBV6-2 or TRBV6-3 to TRBJ1-1, with 7 bases fitting TRBD1. There are 13 residues in the CDR3. Trimming took 6 bases from V and 5 from J; bases not matched to a gene: 6. The germline V gene has CDR1 MNHEY and CDR2 SVGEGT.

This clonotype was seen only a few times. J is TRBJ1-2 and V is TRBV7-9; TRBD1 is a possible D gene (6 bases). CDR1 and CDR2 from the germline V gene are SEHNR and FQNEAQ (reference sequence). This CDR3 spans 13 amino acids. V lost 1 base and J lost 7, with 10 bases in between. CDR3 in DNA: TGTGCCAGCAGCTTAGGGGACAAGGTTGGCTACACCTTC. It encodes CASSLGDKVGYTF.

The rearrangement uses TRBV12-3 or TRBV12-4 and TRBJ1-1; 7 bases are shared with TRBD1. V lost 7 bases to trimming and J lost 5 bases; unmatched junction nucleotides: 10. CDR3 length: 14 amino acids. CDR3 loop: CASIQGGAGTEAFF. The CDR3 nucleotides are TGTGCCAGCATCCAAGGGGGCGCCGGGACTGAAGCTTTCTTT.

The chain employs TRBV2 and TRBJ1-5, with TRBD1 identical over 7 bases. Looked up from germline, CDR1 is SNHLY and CDR2 is FYNNEI. The CDR3 runs 18 residues. Trimming at V came to 4 bases and at J to 2 bases, leaving 14 bases not matched to a gene. CDR3 sequence (DNA): TGTGCCAGCAGTGCTGACCGCGACAGGGTTTATGGCAATCAGCCCCAGCATTTT. Protein sequence: CASSADRDRVYGNQPQHF.

Ten or more counts support this clonotype. The V and J genes are TRBV7-2 and TRBJ1-5; D is ambiguous. CDR1 SGHTA and CDR2 FQGNSA come from the germline V gene. This CDR3 has 13 amino acids. V was pared by 5 bases and J by 2 bases, with 7 bases between. CDR3 in amino acids: CASSALGNQPQHF. The CDR3 coding sequence is TGTGCCAGCAGCGCCCTCGGCAATCAGCCCCAGCATTTT.

In its sample, this clonotype was seen once. The chain is built from TRBV9 and TRBJ1-4, with D perhaps TRBD1 (5 bases). CDR1 and CDR2 from the germline V gene are SGDLS and YYNGEE. Deletions cut 4 bases from V and 8 bases from J, with 12 bases between. The CDR3 sequence is 13 residues long. The CDR3 coding sequence is TGTGCCAGCAGCCTTAGCGGGGGGGAAAAACTGTTTTTT. Translation: CASSLSGGEKLFF. Variable domain in full (rest from reference TRBV9 and TRBJ1-4): DSGVTQTPKHLITATGQRVTLRCSPRSGDLSVYWYQQSLDQGLQFLIQYYNGEERAKGNILERFSAQQFPDLHSELNLSSLELGDSALYFCASSLSGGEKLFFGSGTQLSVL.

The chain is built from TRBV5-1 and TRBJ2-7; TRBD2 matches 14 bases. Trimming removed 4 bases from V and 7 bases from J; junction bases left unmatched: 10. Germline V lookup: CDR1 SGHRS, CDR2 YFSETQ. The CDR3 sequence is 16 residues long. CDR3 in amino acids: CASSPPGTSGSSEQYF. CDR3 bases: TGCGCCAGCAGCCCTCCTGGGACTAGCGGGAGTAGTGAGCAGTACTTC.

The V gene is TRBV19, the J gene TRBJ1-5; the D gene is possibly TRBD1 (5 bases). Germline CDR1 reads LNHDA; CDR2 reads SQIVND (reference sequence). The CDR3 contains 14 residues. V dropped 6 bases and J dropped 6 bases, with 15 bases sitting between them. CDR3 residues: CASRGTVPSQPQHF. The CDR3 region has the DNA TGTGCCAGTAGGGGGACTGTACCTAGTCAGCCCCAGCATTTT.

This clonotype occurred many times. V and J are TRBV6-1 and TRBJ1-5; the D gene is possibly TRBD1 (6 bases). Trimming stripped 2 bases from V and 0 bases from J, with 8 bases between. Germline CDR1 is MNHNS and CDR2 is SASEGT. There are 15 residues in the CDR3. The CDR3 region has the DNA TGTGCCAGCAGTGAACAGGGGAATAGCAATCAGCCCCAGCATTTT. It translates to CASSEQGNSNQPQHF.

V usage is TRBV25-1 and J usage is TRBJ1-6; D is uncertain. The V end was cut by 5 bases, the J end by 0 bases, with 8 bases between. Germline V CDR1 and CDR2: MGHDK, SYGVNS. This CDR3 comprises 15 residues. CDR3 coding DNA: TGTGCCAGCAGTTATGGCAGCTCCTATAATTCACCCCTCCACTTT. Translating it yields CASSYGSSYNSPLHF.

This clonotype was recorded many times. The rearrangement uses TRBV6-1 and TRBJ2-3, with D possibly matching TRBD2 (7 bases). Germline V CDR1 and CDR2: MNHNS, SASEGT. V was cut by 0 bases and J by 5 bases, with 15 bases left in between. The CDR3 extends over 16 amino acids. CDR3: CASSEAYGGLRDTQYF. CDR3 DNA sequence: TGTGCCAGCAGTGAAGCGTACGGGGGGCTTAGAGATACGCAGTATTTT.

The chain combines TRBV15 with TRBJ1-3; tentatively, D is TRBD1 (5 bases). Per the germline V gene, CDR1 is LNHNV and CDR2 is YYDKDF (reference sequence). V shed 0 bases and J shed 0 bases, with 9 bases lying between them. This CDR3 contains 16 residues. The CDR3 DNA follows: TGTGCCACCAGCAGAGATTACGGGGGCTCTGGAAACACCATATATTTT. Residues: CATSRDYGGSGNTIYF.

The V call is TRBV6-1, the J call TRBJ2-7; the D gene is possibly TRBD2 (6 bases). The V gene lost 6 bases and the J gene lost 3 bases, with 12 bases spanning the gap. Germline values: CDR1 MNHNS, CDR2 SASEGT. CDR3 length: 13 residues. The CDR3 DNA sequence: TGTGCCAGCAGCCCGGGACTCCGCTACGAGCAGTACTTC. Translated, it gives CASSPGLRYEQYF.

This clonotype came up a few times. This sequence may be a read error, since a much larger clone differs from it by one base. V is TRBV7-8 and J is TRBJ2-3; D uncertain. This CDR3 comprises 14 residues. Looked up from germline, CDR1 is SGHVS and CDR2 is FQNEAQ. The DNA for the CDR3 is TGTGCCAGCAGCTTAGCTCCCTACGCGGATACGCGGTATTTT. Translated: CASSLAPYADTRYF.

This clonotype was observed a single time. In nucleotides, the CDR3 is TGTGCCAGCAGCTTAGCGGGGGTGACCTACGAGCAGTACTTC. Translation gives CASSLAGVTYEQYF. This sequence joins TRBV7-2 and TRBJ2-7; D possibly uses TRBD1 or TRBD2 (5 bases each). With 0 bases removed from V and 2 bases from J, the gap between germline ends came to 8 bases. The germline CDR1 and CDR2 sequences are SGHTA and FQGNSA. The length of the CDR3 is 14 residues.

The gene calls are TRBV2 and TRBJ1-2, with TRBD1 as a possible D gene (6 bases). Trimming left V 6 bases short and J 2 bases short, with 16 bases between. Germline CDR1 and CDR2: SNHLY and FYNNEI. The CDR3 is 15 amino acids. In nucleotides, the CDR3 is TGTGCCAGCAGATCTACGACAGGTTGGAACTATGGCTACACCTTC. Its protein is CASRSTTGWNYGYTF.

This rearrangement joins TRBV15 to TRBJ1-1; D is undetermined. Germline loops: CDR1 LNHNV, CDR2 YYDKDF (reference sequence). Trimming removed 5 bases at V and 5 bases at J, with 15 bases between. The CDR3 runs 14 residues. The CDR3 here is CATSGHTSRTEAFF. CDR3 in DNA: TGTGCCACCAGCGGGCATACAAGCAGAACTGAAGCTTTCTTT.

The genes are TRBV2 and TRBJ1-1, with 9 bases that match TRBD1. This CDR3 spans 13 amino acids. The germline V gene has CDR1 SNHLY and CDR2 FYNNEI. J gave up 8 bases and V 1 base, and 2 bases lay outside the gene matches. In DNA form, the CDR3 reads TGTGCCAGCAGTGAAGTAGGGACAGGGGAAGCTTTCTTT. Translation gives CASSEVGTGEAFF. Supplemented by reference TRBV2 and TRBJ1-1, the full variable domain reads EPEVTQTPSHQVTQMGQEVILRCVPISNHLYFYWYRQILGQKVEFLVSFYNNEISEKSEIFDDQFSVERPDGSNFTLKIRSTKLEDSAMYFCASSEVGTGEAFFGQGTRLTVV.